This entry describes one TCR beta chain. Germline V gene data show CDR1 as MNHNS and CDR2 as SASEGT. V was clipped by 6 bases and J by 4 bases; unmatched bases: 9. There are 16 residues in the CDR3. TCR beta CDR3 regions were amplified from RNA. With the HTBI primer set, the TCR CDR3 went through a first round of RT-PCR. TCRdb recomputed calls from the multiplex PCR reads with MiXCR, one row per CDR3 protein. In the table there are about 610,000 distinct CDR3 sequences, roughly 50% of which are singletons. This sample was included in a study of T cells in Graves' hyperthyroidism and ophthalmopathy. The TCR comes from a woman aged 18 to 35 with Graves' hyperthyroidism. Sequenced material: peripheral blood or thyroid tissue (not recorded which). This chain joins TRBV6-1 and TRBJ2-2; 9 nucleotides match TRBD1. The CDR3 DNA sequence: TGTGCCAGCAGACCTAGGGACAGGGATTCCACCGGGGAGCTGTTTTTT. Translation: CASRPRDRDSTGELFF.